Described below is a single T cell receptor (beta chain) sequence and its context. The antigen is undetermined. TCRdb keeps only in-frame clones here, not all; method: immunoSEQ multiplex PCR. The data hold about 97,000 clones, with over 90% observed a single time. The data stem from a study of T cells in pancreatic ductal adenocarcinoma. Study outcomes and limitations: Comparisons of tumor and blood clonality may show falsely lower tumor diversity.

This CDR3 is built from 13 residues. The germline V gene has CDR1 GTSNPN and CDR2 SVGIG (reference sequence). Germline trimming cut 2 bases from V and 5 bases from J; bases unmatched to any gene: 5. No neoadjuvant therapy was given to the selected pancreatic ductal adenocarcinoma patients before their surgery. This chain uses TRBV30 with TRBJ1-2, with TRBD1 matching 7 bases. Sequencing input: PBMCs. The receptor's source is a human donor with pancreatic ductal adenocarcinoma. The CDR3 region has the DNA TGTGCCTGGAGTTTAACAGGGGAATATGGCTACACCTTC. It yields the protein CAWSLTGEYGYTF.